Listed below are T cell receptor beta chains from one sample, sequenced in a study of blood T cell repertoires in COVID-19. Measured with immunoSEQ multiplex PCR; TCRdb has only the in-frame clones, and not every one. The sample holds just under 350,000 clones, approximately 91% seen once. Sequenced: peripheral blood. The receptors derive from an older woman with COVID-19, enrolled during active disease. CDR3s include the opening cysteine and the closing phenylalanine or tryptophan. D genes are given only for firm matches. Part of the rows lack a size; the others show once, few, many or a class for expanded clones.

j_call v_call clone_size d_call cdr3_nt cdr3_aa
TRBJ1-3 TRBV9 NA TRBD1 TGTGCCAGCAGCGTAGGGGGACAGGCCTTGGGAAACACCATATATTTT CASSVGGQALGNTIYF
TRBJ2-2 TRBV9 NA NA TGTGCCAGCAGCGTAGGGCAGGGGAACACCGGGGAGCTGTTTTTT CASSVGQGNTGELFF
TRBJ1-2 TRBV6-5 NA NA TGTGCCACACAGGGATACTATGGCTACACCTTC CATQGYYGYTF
TRBJ1-2 TRBV7-9 NA TRBD1 TGTGCCAGCAGCTTTTCCGGGACAGGGGGCTTTGGCTACACCTTC CASSFSGTGGFGYTF
TRBJ1-4 TRBV2 NA NA TGTGCCAGCAGTGATGAGGGGGAGGGTGAAAAACTGTTTTTT CASSDEGEGEKLFF
TRBJ2-1 TRBV18 NA TRBD2 TGTGCCAGCTCACCACCTAGCGGGGGAAGAGAGCAGTTCTTC CASSPPSGGREQFF
TRBJ1-5 TRBV27 NA NA TGTGCCAGCAGAGCTTCCGGGACAAGTAATAGCAATCAGCCCCAGCATTTT CASRASGTSNSNQPQHF
TRBJ1-2 TRBV7-9 NA NA TGTGCCGGCCGGGATGGTAGGGATCACTATGGCTACACCTTC CAGRDGRDHYGYTF
TRBJ2-3 TRBV6-5 NA TRBD1 TGTGCCAGCAGTTACCGGGACAGGGATAAAGATACGCAGTATTTT CASSYRDRDKDTQYF
TRBJ1-5 TRBV6-5 NA NA TGTGCCAGCACCAGGGTCGGAAGCAATCAGCCCCAGCATTTT CASTRVGSNQPQHF
TRBJ1-3 TRBV5-6 NA NA TGTGCCAGCAGCTTTACCACAGGGCCTGGAAACACCATATATTTT CASSFTTGPGNTIYF
TRBJ1-5 TRBV12-5 NA NA TGTGCTAGTGGTTTGCTTCTCAAGGGGGTGGTCGATCAGCCCCAGCATTTT CASGLLLKGVVDQPQHF
TRBJ1-3 TRBV7-2 NA TRBD1 TGTGCCAGCAGCTTACCGAGGACAGGGGGAAGTGGAAACACCATATATTTT CASSLPRTGGSGNTIYF
TRBJ1-1 TRBV6-2/TRBV6-3 NA NA TGTGCCAGCGGCCCGTTCCGGAACACTGAAGCTTTCTTT CASGPFRNTEAFF
TRBJ1-6 TRBV5-1 NA TRBD1 TGCGCCAGCAGCTTGGCCGGACAGGGGGGTTATTCACCCCTCCACTTT CASSLAGQGGYSPLHF
TRBJ2-2 TRBV19 NA NA TGTGCCAGTAGTAAAACAGGGCAAAAGAACACCGGGGAGCTGTTTTTT CASSKTGQKNTGELFF
TRBJ2-7 TRBV19 NA TRBD2 TGTGCCAGTACCCCGACGGGAGGCGAGCAGTACTTC CASTPTGGEQYF
TRBJ1-2 TRBV12-3/TRBV12-4 few TRBD1 TGTGCCAGCAGGACGGACAGGGTTGGTGGCTACACCTTC CASRTDRVGGYTF
TRBJ1-2 TRBV4-3 NA NA TGCGCCAGCAGCCAAGATGCGAACGTTTTGGGCTACACCTTC CASSQDANVLGYTF
TRBJ2-5 TRBV5-1 once TRBD2 TGCGCCAGCAGCTTGGTGGGTAGCGGGGCCTACCAAGAGACCCAGTACTTC CASSLVGSGAYQETQYF
TRBJ2-7 TRBV7-9 NA NA TGTGCCAGCAGCTTATGGGGGCCCGAGAACTTTTACGAGCAGTACTTC CASSLWGPENFYEQYF
TRBJ1-2 TRBV5-8 NA NA TGTGCCAGCAGCTTGGACGGTCCTTATGGCTACACCTTC CASSLDGPYGYTF